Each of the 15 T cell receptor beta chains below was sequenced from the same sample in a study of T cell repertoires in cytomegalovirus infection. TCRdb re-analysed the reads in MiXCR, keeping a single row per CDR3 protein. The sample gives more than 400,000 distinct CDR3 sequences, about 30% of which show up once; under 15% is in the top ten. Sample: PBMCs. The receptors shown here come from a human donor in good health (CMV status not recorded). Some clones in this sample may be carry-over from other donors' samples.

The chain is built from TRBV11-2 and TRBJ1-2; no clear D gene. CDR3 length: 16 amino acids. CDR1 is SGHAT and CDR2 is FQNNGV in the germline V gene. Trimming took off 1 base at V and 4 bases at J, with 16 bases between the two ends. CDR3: CASSLGGRRSLYGYTF. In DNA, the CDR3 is TGTGCCAGCAGCTTAGGCGGCAGAAGGAGTCTCTATGGCTACACCTTC. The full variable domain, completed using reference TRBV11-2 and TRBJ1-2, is EAGVAQSPRYKIIEKRQSVAFWCNPISGHATLYWYQQILGQGPKLLIQFQNNGVVDDSQLPKDRFSAERLKGVDSTLKIQPAKLEDSAVYLCASSLGGRRSLYGYTFGSGTRLTVV.

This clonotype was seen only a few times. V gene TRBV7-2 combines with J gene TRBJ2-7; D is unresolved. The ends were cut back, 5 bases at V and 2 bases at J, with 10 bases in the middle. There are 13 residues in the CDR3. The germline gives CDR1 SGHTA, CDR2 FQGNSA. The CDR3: CASSPAGTYEQYF. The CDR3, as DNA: TGTGCCAGCAGCCCTGCTGGTACCTACGAGCAGTACTTC.

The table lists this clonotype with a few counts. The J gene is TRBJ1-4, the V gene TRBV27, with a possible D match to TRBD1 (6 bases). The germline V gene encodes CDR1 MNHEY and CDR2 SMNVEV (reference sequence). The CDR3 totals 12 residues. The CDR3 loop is CASRDINEKLFF. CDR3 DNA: TGTGCAAGCCGGGACATAAATGAAAAACTGTTTTTT.

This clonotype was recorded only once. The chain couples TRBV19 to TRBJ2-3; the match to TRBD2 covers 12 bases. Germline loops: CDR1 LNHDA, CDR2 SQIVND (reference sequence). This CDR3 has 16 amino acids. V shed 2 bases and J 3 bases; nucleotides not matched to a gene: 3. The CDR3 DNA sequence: TGTGCCAGTAGTATAAGGACTAGCGGGATTACAGATACGCAGTATTTT. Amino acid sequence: CASSIRTSGITDTQYF.

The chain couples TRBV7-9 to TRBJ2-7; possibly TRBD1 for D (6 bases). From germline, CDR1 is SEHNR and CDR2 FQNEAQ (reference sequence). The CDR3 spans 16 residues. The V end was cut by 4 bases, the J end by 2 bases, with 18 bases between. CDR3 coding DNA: TGTGCCAGCAGCTCTCTGCCCCGCAGGGGAACCTACGAGCAGTACTTC. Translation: CASSSLPRRGTYEQYF. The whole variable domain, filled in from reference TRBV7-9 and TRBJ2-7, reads DTGVSQNPRHKITKRGQNVTFRCDPISEHNRLYWYRQTLGQGPEFLTYFQNEAQLEKSRLLSDRFSAERPKGSFSTLEIQRTEQGDSAMYLCASSSLPRRGTYEQYFGPGTRLTVT.

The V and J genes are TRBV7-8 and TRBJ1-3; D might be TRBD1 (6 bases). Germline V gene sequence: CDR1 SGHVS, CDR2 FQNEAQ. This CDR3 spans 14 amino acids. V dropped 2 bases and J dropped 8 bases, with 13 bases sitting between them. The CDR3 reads CASSLRDTGDTIYF. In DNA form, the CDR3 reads TGTGCCAGCAGCTTACGGGACACCGGAGACACCATATATTTT.

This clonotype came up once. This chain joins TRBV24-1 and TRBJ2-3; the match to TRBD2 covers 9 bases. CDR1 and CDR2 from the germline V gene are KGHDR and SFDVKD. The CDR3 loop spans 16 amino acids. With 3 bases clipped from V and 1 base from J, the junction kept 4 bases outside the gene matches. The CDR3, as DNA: TGTGCCACCAGTGATCCCCGACTAGCGGGCACAGATACGCAGTATTTT. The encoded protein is CATSDPRLAGTDTQYF.

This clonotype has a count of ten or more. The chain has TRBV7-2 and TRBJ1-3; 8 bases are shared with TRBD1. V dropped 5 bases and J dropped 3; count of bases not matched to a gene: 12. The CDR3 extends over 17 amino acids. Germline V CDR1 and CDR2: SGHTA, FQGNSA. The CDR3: CASSAGQGPRGGNTIYF. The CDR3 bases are TGTGCCAGCAGCGCCGGACAGGGCCCTCGGGGTGGAAACACCATATATTTT.

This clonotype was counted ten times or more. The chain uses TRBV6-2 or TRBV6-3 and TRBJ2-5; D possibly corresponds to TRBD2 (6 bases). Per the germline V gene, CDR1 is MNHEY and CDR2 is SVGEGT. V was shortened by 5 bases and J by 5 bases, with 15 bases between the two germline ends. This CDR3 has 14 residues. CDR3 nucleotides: TGTGCCAGCAGTCCACTGGCGGGGAAGGAGACCCAGTACTTC. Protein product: CASSPLAGKETQYF.

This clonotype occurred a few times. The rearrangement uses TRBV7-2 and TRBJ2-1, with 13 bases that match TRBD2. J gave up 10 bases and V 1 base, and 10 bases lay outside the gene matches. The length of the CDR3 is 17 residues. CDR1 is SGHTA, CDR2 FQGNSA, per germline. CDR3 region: CASSLEIMGLAGYEQFF. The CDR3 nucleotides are TGTGCCAGCAGCTTAGAGATCATGGGACTAGCGGGATACGAGCAGTTCTTC.

The CDR3 region has the DNA TGTGCCACCAGTGATGACAGGGGCAGACGAAATGAGCAGTTCTTC. Amino acid sequence: CATSDDRGRRNEQFF. The chain employs TRBV24-1 and TRBJ2-1, with 8 bases matching TRBD1. Per the germline V gene, CDR1 is KGHDR and CDR2 is SFDVKD. V gave up 3 bases and J gave up 7 bases; unmatched junction bases: 7. CDR3 length equals 15 residues.

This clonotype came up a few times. CDR3 nucleotide sequence: TGTGCCAGCAGCTTAGCGGCTGGGGGCGGTGAAAAACTGTTTTTT. Translated, it gives CASSLAAGGGEKLFF. The chain uses TRBV7-2 and TRBJ1-4; possible D gene TRBD1, 6 bases. This CDR3 is built from 15 residues. The germline gives CDR1 SGHTA, CDR2 FQGNSA. V lost 0 bases and J 7 bases, leaving 12 bases between the germline ends.

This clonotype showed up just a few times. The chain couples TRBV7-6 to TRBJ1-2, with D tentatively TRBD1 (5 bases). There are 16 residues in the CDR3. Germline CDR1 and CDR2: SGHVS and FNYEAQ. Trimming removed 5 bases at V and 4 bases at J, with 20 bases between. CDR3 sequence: CASSERRDLRIYGYTF. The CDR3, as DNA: TGTGCCAGCAGCGAGCGACGGGACCTAAGGATCTATGGCTACACCTTC.

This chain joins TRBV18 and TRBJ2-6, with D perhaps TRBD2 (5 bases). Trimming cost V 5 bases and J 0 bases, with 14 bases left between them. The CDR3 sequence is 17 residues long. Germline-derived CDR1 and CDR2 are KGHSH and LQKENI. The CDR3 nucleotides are TGTGCCAGCTCAAAAACCAGCGGAACCTCTGGGGCCAACGTCCTGACTTTC. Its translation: CASSKTSGTSGANVLTF.

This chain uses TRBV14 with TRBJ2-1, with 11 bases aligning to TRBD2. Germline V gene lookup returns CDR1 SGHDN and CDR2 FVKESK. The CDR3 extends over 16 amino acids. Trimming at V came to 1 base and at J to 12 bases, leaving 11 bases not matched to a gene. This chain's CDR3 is CASSQATSGIRIRQFF. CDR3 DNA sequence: TGTGCCAGCAGCCAAGCGACTAGCGGGATTCGGATTCGGCAGTTCTTC.